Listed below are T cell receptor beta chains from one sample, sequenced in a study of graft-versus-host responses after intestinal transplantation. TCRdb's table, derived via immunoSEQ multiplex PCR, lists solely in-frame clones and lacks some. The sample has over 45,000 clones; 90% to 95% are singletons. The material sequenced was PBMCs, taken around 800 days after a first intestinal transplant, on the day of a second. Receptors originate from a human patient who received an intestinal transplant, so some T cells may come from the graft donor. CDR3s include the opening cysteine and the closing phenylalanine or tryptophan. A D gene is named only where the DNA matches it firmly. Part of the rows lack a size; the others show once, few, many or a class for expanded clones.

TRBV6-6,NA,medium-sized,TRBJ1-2,TGTGCCAGCAGTTACTCCGAGTCTAGCGGTGGCTACACCTTC,CASSYSESSGGYTF
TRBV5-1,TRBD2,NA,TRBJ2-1,TGCGCCAGCAGCTTCAGGTCTAGCGGAACCCAGTGGGAGCAGTTCTTC,CASSFRSSGTQWEQFF
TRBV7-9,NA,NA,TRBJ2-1,TGTGCCAGCAGCCCCCCTCTAGGGGCCTACAATGAGCAGTTCTTC,CASSPPLGAYNEQFF
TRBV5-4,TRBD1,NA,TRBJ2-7,TGTGCCAGCAGCTGGCCGGGACAGGGGCCCGAGCAGTACTTC,CASSWPGQGPEQYF
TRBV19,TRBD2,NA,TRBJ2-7,TGTGCCAGTAGTATCGGCGGGGGTCCTACATACGAGCAGTACTTC,CASSIGGGPTYEQYF
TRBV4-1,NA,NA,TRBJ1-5,TGCGCCAGCAGCCAGGACCGACAGGTCCAACAGCCCCAGCATTTT,CASSQDRQVQQPQHF
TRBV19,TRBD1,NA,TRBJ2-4,TGTGCCAGTAGCTTACAGGGGGCGAGAAACATTCAGTACTTC,CASSLQGARNIQYF
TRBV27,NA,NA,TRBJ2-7,TGTGCCAGCAGTCCCGGGACACACAGCTCCTACGAGCAGTACTTC,CASSPGTHSSYEQYF
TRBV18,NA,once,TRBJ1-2,TGTGCCAGCTCACCCAGGGCCCTTGATGGCTACACCTTC,CASSPRALDGYTF
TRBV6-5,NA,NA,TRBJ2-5,TGTGCCAGCAAAGGAGGGGGAGAGACCCAGTACTTC,CASKGGGETQYF
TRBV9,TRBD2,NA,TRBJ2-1,TGTGCCAGCAGCGTGACTAGCGGGATTATGGGTGAGCAGTTCTTC,CASSVTSGIMGEQFF
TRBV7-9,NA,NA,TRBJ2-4,TGTGCCAGCAGCGTTGGGACAGCCAAAAACATTCAGTACTTC,CASSVGTAKNIQYF
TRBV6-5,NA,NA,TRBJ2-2,TGTGCCAGCAGTGCTGGCTTCACCGGGGAGCTGTTTTTT,CASSAGFTGELFF
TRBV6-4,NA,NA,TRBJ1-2,TGTGCCAGCAGTGACTCGACAACTGACATAGGCTACACCTTC,CASSDSTTDIGYTF
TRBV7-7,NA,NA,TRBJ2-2,TGTGCTAGCAGCTTAAGCGGAGGTCCCGGGGAGCTGTTTTTT,CASSLSGGPGELFF
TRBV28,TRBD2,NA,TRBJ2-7,TGTGCCAGCAGGGGACTAGCGGGATCGTCATACGAGCAGTACTTC,CASRGLAGSSYEQYF
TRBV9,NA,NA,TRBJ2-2,TGTGCCAGCAGCGTAGGGTTGCCCGGGGAGCTGTTTTTT,CASSVGLPGELFF
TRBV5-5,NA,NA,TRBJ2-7,TGTGCCAGCAGCTTGGCGGTGGGAGGCTATTACGAGCAGTACTTC,CASSLAVGGYYEQYF
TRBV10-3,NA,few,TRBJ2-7,TGTGCCATCAGTGAGAACTCCTACGAGCAGTACTTC,CAISENSYEQYF
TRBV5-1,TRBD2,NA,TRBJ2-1,TGCGCCAGCAGCACTAGCGGCAATGAGCAGTTCTTC,CASSTSGNEQFF
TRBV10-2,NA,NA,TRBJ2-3,TGCGCCAGCAGTCCGGACACGTTGTATTTAAATACGCAGTATTTT,CASSPDTLYLNTQYF
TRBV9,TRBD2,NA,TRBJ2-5,TGTGCCAGCGCCACTAGCGGGGGGACCGGGGGGACCCAGTACTTC,CASATSGGTGGTQYF
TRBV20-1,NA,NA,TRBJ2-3,TGCAGTGGCGGTAGCACAGATACGCAGTATTTT,CSGGSTDTQYF
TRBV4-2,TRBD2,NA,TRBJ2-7,TGTGCCAGCAGCCAAGGTCCTACGATAGCGGGATCCGCCTACGAGCAGTACTTC,CASSQGPTIAGSAYEQYF
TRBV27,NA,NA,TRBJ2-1,TGTGCCAGCAGTCTCCGGGACTCGCGTGGCAATGAGCAGTTCTTC,CASSLRDSRGNEQFF
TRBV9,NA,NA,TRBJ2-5,TGTGCCAGCAGCCCCCGTTTTGACTGGGGAGAGACCCAGTACTTC,CASSPRFDWGETQYF
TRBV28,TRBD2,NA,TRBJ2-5,TGTGCCAGCAGTTTAGGGGCTAGCGGGAGAGAGAGGGAGACCCAGTACTTC,CASSLGASGRERETQYF
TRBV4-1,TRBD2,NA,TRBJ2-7,TGCGCCAGCAGCCAAGCGTTACTAGCGGCTTCCTACGAGCAGTACTTC,CASSQALLAASYEQYF
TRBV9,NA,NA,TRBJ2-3,TGTGCCAGCAGCCCCCGCGAGACCCTCACAGATACGCAGTATTTT,CASSPRETLTDTQYF
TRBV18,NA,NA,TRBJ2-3,TGTGCCAGCTCACCGGACTTCTCGTCAGATACGCAGTATTTT,CASSPDFSSDTQYF
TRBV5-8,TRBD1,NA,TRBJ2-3,TGTGCCAGCAGCTCTACAGGGGGCGGCACAGATACGCAGTATTTT,CASSSTGGGTDTQYF
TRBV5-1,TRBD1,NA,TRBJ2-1,TGCGCCAGCAGCTCCGGGACAGGATTTTACAATGAGCAGTTCTTC,CASSSGTGFYNEQFF
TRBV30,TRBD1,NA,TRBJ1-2,TGTGCCTGGAGTGTAGGGACGGCGCAGGGGGCGTCTGGCTACACCTTC,CAWSVGTAQGASGYTF
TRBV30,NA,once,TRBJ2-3,TGTGCCTGGAAACAGACATCCACTAGCACAGATACGCAGTATTTT,CAWKQTSTSTDTQYF
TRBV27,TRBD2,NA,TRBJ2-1,TGTGCCAGCAGTGTAGAGACTAGCGGGGGGAATGAGCAGTTCTTC,CASSVETSGGNEQFF
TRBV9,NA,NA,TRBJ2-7,TGTGCCAGCAGCGTAGAATCCCCCCTAAGTTACCGCTACGAGCAGTACTTC,CASSVESPLSYRYEQYF
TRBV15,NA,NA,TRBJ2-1,TGTGCCACCAGCAGAGCAGGGAGCTCCTACAATGAGCAGTTCTTC,CATSRAGSSYNEQFF
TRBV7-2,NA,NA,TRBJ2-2,TGTGCCAGCAGCCAGAGGACGGGGAGCCTTGGAGAGCTGTTTTTT,CASSQRTGSLGELFF
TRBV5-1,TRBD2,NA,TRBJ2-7,TGCGCCAGCAGCCCCCCTGGCGGGAGGCCCGAGCAGTACTTC,CASSPPGGRPEQYF
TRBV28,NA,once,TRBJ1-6,TGTGCCAGCAGTGCCCCCCGGGCCCAATCACCCCTCCACTTT,CASSAPRAQSPLHF
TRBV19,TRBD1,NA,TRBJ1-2,TGTGCCAGTAGACCTACAGGGGCCTATGGCTACACCTTC,CASRPTGAYGYTF